This TCR beta chain was identified during a study of blood T cell repertoires in COVID-19. Across the study: PBMCs, B-cell-depleted T cells, or T cells provided the cDNA or gDNA that made up the material.

Clinical history as reported by participants underpinned cohort assignment. Method: immunoSEQ multiplex PCR; TCRdb's copy keeps in-frame clones and lacks some. The table lists fewer than 450,000 clones, 88% of them singletons. Trimming took 4 bases from V and 0 from J, leaving 10 bases between them. The CDR3 is 14 amino acids. Per germline, CDR1 SGHDN and CDR2 FVKESK. Only a few counts were recorded for this clone. The TCR comes from a woman aged 35 to 49 with acute COVID-19. The sequenced sample was PBMCs or T cells enriched from blood (not recorded which). The chain uses TRBV14 and TRBJ2-7; perhaps TRBD1 as D (6 bases). As DNA, the CDR3 is TGTGCCAGCAGCCTCCGGGACAACTCCTACGAGCAGTACTTC. Amino acid sequence: CASSLRDNSYEQYF. Together with reference TRBV14 and TRBJ2-7, the CDR3 gives the full variable domain: EAGVTQFPSHSVIEKGQTVTLRCDPISGHDNLYWYRRVMGKEIKFLLHFVKESKQDESGMPNNRFLAERTGGTYSTLKVQPAELEDSGVYFCASSLRDNSYEQYFGPGTRLTVT.